The 3 T cell receptor beta chains reported below all come from one sample, sequenced in a study of T cells in Graves' hyperthyroidism and ophthalmopathy. RNA transcripts were the template for amplifying TCR beta CDR3 regions. In the first-round RT-PCR of the TCR CDR3, the HTBI primer set was used. MiXCR, applied by TCRdb to the multiplex PCR reads, yields one record per CDR3 protein. The profile shows 280,000 or so distinct CDR3 sequences, roughly 15% of them singletons. The sequencing input was blood. These receptors originate from a woman aged 45-59 years with Graves' hyperthyroidism that later progressed to Graves' ophthalmopathy.

This clonotype was observed at least ten times. The rearrangement uses TRBV2 and TRBJ2-7; D remains ambiguous. V was shortened by 6 bases and J by 5 bases, with 14 bases between the two germline ends. The germline V gene encodes CDR1 SNHLY and CDR2 FYNNEI. The CDR3 sequence is 13 residues long. CDR3 residues: CASSVYLADEQYF. The CDR3 DNA reads TGTGCCAGCAGCGTATATTTGGCGGACGAGCAGTACTTC.

The chain couples TRBV19 to TRBJ1-5; 7 positions agree with TRBD1. Germline assignment: CDR1 LNHDA and CDR2 SQIVND (reference sequence). V was pared by 7 bases and J by 6 bases, with 9 bases of the junction left unmatched. The CDR3 totals 14 residues. CDR3 bases: TGTGCCAGTAACAGACAGGGTCTGAGTCAGCCCCAGCATTTT. Translated, it gives CASNRQGLSQPQHF.

This clonotype was counted at least ten times. The chain combines TRBV11-1 with TRBJ2-7, with 10 bases aligning to TRBD2. Germline CDR1 reads SGHAT; CDR2 reads FQDESV (reference sequence). Trimming cost V 5 bases and J 6 bases; bases outside gene matches: 7. The CDR3 totals 14 residues. The DNA for the CDR3 is TGTGCCAGCAGCAGGATAGCGGGAGGACCCGAGCAGTACTTC. Translating it yields CASSRIAGGPEQYF.